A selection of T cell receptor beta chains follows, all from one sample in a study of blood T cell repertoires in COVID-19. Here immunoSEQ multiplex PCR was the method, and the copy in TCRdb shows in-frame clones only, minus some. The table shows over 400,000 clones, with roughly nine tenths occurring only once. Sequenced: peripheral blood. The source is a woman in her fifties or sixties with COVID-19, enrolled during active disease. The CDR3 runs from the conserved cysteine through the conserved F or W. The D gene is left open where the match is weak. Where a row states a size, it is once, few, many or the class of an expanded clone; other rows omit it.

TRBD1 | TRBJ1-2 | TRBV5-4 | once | CASSSPGQGYGYTF | TGTGCCAGCAGCTCCCCCGGACAGGGTTATGGCTACACCTTC
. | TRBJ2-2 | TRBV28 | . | CASSSGSNTGELFF | TGTGCCAGCAGCTCTGGCTCGAACACCGGGGAGCTGTTTTTT
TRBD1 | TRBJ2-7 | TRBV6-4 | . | CASSPGQGAREQYF | TGTGCCAGCAGTCCGGGACAGGGGGCTCGAGAGCAGTACTTC
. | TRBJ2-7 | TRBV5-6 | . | CASSVSAGEQYF | TGTGCCAGCAGCGTCAGTGCGGGGGAGCAGTACTTC
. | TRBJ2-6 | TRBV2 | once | CASSGASGANVLTF | TGTGCCAGCAGTGGGGCCTCTGGGGCCAACGTCCTGACTTTC
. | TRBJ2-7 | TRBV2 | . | CASGLRGIEQYF | TGTGCCAGTGGGCTAAGGGGTATCGAGCAGTACTTC
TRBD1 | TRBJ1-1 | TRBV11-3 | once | CASSLGQGNTEAFF | TGTGCCAGCAGCTTAGGACAGGGAAACACTGAAGCTTTCTTT
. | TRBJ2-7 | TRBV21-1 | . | CASSKVKGRGYEQYF | TGTGCCAGCAGCAAAGTTAAGGGCAGGGGGTACGAGCAGTACTTC
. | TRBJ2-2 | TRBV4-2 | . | CASSQDRAGGMNTGELFF | TGTGCCAGCAGCCAAGATCGTGCAGGGGGGATGAACACCGGGGAGCTGTTTTTT
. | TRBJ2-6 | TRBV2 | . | CASREGYSGANVLTF | TGTGCCAGCAGGGAGGGATACTCTGGGGCCAACGTCCTGACTTTC
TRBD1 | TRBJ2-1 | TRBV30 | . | CASTTGDNEQFF | TGTGCCTCTACAACAGGGGACAATGAGCAGTTCTTC
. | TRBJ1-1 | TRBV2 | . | CASTPGKGRTEAFF | TGTGCCAGCACCCCAGGTAAGGGGCGAACTGAAGCTTTCTTT
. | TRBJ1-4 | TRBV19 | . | CASSQLVGEKLFF | TGTGCCAGTAGTCAGTTGGTCGGGGAAAAACTGTTTTTT
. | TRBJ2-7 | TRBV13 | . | CASSLTSRRLREQYF | TGTGCCAGCAGCTTAACTAGCCGCAGGCTTCGCGAGCAGTACTTC
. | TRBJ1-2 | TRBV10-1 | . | CASSESGGVGYTF | TGCGCCAGCAGTGAGTCGGGGGGGGTCGGCTACACCTTC
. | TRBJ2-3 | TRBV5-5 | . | CASSLGYSEHDTQYF | TGTGCCAGCAGCTTGGGGTATAGTGAGCACGATACGCAGTATTTT
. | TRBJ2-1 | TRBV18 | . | CASSPTGSSYNEQFF | TGTGCCAGCTCACCAACAGGGAGCTCCTACAATGAGCAGTTCTTC
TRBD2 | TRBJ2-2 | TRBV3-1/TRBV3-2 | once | CASSRKTSGGYLNTGELFF | TGTGCCAGCAGCCGCAAGACTAGCGGGGGGTACCTGAACACCGGGGAGCTGTTTTTT
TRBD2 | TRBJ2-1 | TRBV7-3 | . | CASSTSSGGDNEQFF | TGTGCCAGCAGCACGAGCAGCGGGGGCGACAATGAGCAGTTCTTC
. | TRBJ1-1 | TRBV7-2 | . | CASSLVVGGNTEAFF | TGTGCCAGCAGCCTCGTCGTCGGAGGGAACACTGAAGCTTTCTTT
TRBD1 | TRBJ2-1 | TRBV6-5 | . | CASKPGQGDNEQFF | TGTGCCAGCAAGCCAGGACAGGGGGACAATGAGCAGTTCTTC
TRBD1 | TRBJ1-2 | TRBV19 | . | CASLMTGRSYGYTF | TGTGCCAGTCTAATGACAGGGAGGAGCTATGGCTACACCTTC
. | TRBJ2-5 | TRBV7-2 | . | CASSLGGRETQYF | TGTGCCAGCAGCTTAGGGGGGCGGGAGACCCAGTACTTC
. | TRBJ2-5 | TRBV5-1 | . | CASSPGDRQETQYF | TGCGCCAGCAGCCCTGGTGACAGGCAAGAGACCCAGTACTTC
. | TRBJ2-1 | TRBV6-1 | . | CASSEREASEGEQFF | TGTGCCAGCAGTGAGAGGGAAGCTAGCGAGGGTGAGCAGTTCTTC
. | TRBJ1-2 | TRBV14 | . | CASQGAISGYTF | TGTGCCAGCCAAGGGGCTATAAGTGGCTACACCTTC
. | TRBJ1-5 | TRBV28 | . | CASSFRGRERGKSNQPQHF | TGTGCCAGCAGTTTTAGGGGGAGGGAAAGGGGAAAGAGCAATCAGCCCCAGCATTTT
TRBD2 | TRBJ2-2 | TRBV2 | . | CASSEAGLAPGELFF | TGTGCCAGCAGCGAGGCGGGACTAGCGCCCGGGGAGCTGTTTTTT
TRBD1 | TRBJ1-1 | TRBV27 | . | CATQGALNTEAFF | TGTGCTACGCAGGGGGCCTTGAACACTGAAGCTTTCTTT
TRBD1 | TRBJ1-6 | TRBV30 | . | CAWNRGAGTGVSPLHF | TGTGCCTGGAACCGGGGCGCGGGGACAGGGGTATCACCCCTCCACTTT
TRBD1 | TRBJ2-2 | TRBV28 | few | CASSSGGQDSAGELFF | TGTGCCAGCAGTTCAGGGGGACAGGATTCCGCCGGGGAGCTGTTTTTT
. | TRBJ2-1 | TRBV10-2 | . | CASTLDGNNEQFF | TGCGCCAGCACTCTAGACGGAAACAATGAGCAGTTCTTC
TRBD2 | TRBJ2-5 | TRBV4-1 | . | CASSHTSGGAISETQYF | TGCGCCAGCAGCCACACTAGCGGGGGGGCTATCAGCGAGACCCAGTACTTC